These 4 T cell receptor beta chains came from one sample sequenced in a study of T-cell memory formation after mild COVID-19. TCRdb re-called the 5' RACE reads with MiXCR, one entry per CDR3 protein. In the table there are about 250,000 distinct CDR3 sequences, over 15% of which are singletons. Sequencing was carried out using PBMCs or a T cell subset sorted from them (not recorded which). These receptors were collected from an adult woman who had mild COVID-19 (a few samples of this study predate the infection). Cell type and time point are not known.

The V and J genes are TRBV7-3 and TRBJ2-2; D call uncertain. Germline V gene lookup returns CDR1 SGHTA and CDR2 FQGTGA. The CDR3 has 16 amino acids. V dropped 2 bases and J dropped 1 base, with 11 bases sitting between them. CDR3 nucleotide sequence: TGTGCCAGCAGCTTACATGTGGCAGAGAACACCGGGGAGCTGTTTTTT. Encoded protein: CASSLHVAENTGELFF.

As for this clonotype: This may stem from a read error, because a much larger clone lies one nucleotide away. CDR3 coding DNA: TGCAGTGCCCGGCGGAACACCGGGGAGCTGGTTTTT. Amino acids: CSARRNTGELVF. The rearrangement links TRBV20-1 to TRBJ2-2; D might be TRBD2 (5 bases). CDR1 and CDR2 (germline): DFQATT, SNEGSKA (reference sequence). The CDR3 spans 12 residues.

The gene calls are TRBV15 and TRBJ2-1, with D uncertain. With 4 bases removed from V and 7 bases from J, the gap between germline ends came to 11 bases. The CDR3 totals 13 residues. CDR1 LNHNV and CDR2 YYDKDF come from the germline V gene (reference sequence). The CDR3 DNA reads as TGTGCCACCAGCACCCTCCTTGAAAATGAGCAGTTCTTC. Translated: CATSTLLENEQFF.

This chain's CDR3 is CASSQESLLGTEAFF. The DNA for the CDR3 is TGTGCCAGCAGCCAAGAGTCGCTTTTGGGCACTGAAGCTTTCTTT. The gene calls are TRBV3-1 and TRBJ1-1; no clear D. The V gene's germline CDR1 is LGHDT and CDR2 YNNKEL (reference sequence). Trimming cost V 0 bases and J 4 bases, with 12 bases left between them. The CDR3 runs 15 residues.